What follows describes a single T cell receptor (beta chain). Its matching antigen is unknown. The entry originates in a study of immune heterogeneity within non-small cell lung tumors. The wider study: There were a few squamous cell carcinomas, 10 non-squamous carcinomas and 1 tumor not otherwise specified. Study conclusions and caveats: Identical dominant CDR3 beta clonotypes recurred across tumor sites within a patient, alongside site-unique high-frequency clones.

Germline lookup yields CDR1 MNHEY and CDR2 SMNVEV (reference sequence). Trimming cost V 3 bases and J 4 bases, with 9 bases left between them. The CDR3 has 13 amino acids. It was a multiplex PCR that amplified TCR beta CDR3, with 32 V and 13 J primers. TCRdb used MiXCR to reprocess the multiplex PCR reads, holding one entry per CDR3 protein. The repertoire holds about 15,000 distinct CDR3 sequences, with more than 30% as singletons. Bulk tumor genomic DNA served as template, at around 580 ng per sample. Collection of several biopsies per primary tumor, spaced far apart, took place during surgery. Curative surgery was performed on patients who had untreated, newly diagnosed non-small cell lung cancer. Having surgery with curative intent, the donors were patients newly diagnosed with non-small cell lung cancer.

Sequenced input: lung tumor tissue. The source of this sequence is a woman between 50 and 59 years old with non-small cell lung cancer. The chain combines TRBV27 with TRBJ1-1, with a weak D call TRBD1 (6 bases). The chain's CDR3 is CASSFAGVTEAFF. As DNA, the CDR3 is TGTGCCAGCAGTTTCGCAGGGGTCACTGAAGCTTTCTTT.